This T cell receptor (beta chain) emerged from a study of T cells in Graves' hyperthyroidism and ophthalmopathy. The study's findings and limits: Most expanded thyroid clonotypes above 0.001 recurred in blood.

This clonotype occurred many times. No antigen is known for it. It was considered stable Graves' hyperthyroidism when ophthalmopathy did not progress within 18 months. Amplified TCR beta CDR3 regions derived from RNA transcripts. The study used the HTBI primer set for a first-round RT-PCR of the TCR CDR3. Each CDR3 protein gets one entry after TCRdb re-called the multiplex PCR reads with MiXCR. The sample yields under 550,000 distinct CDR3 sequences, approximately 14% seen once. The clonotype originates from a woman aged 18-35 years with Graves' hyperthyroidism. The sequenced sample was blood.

The DNA for the CDR3 is TGTGCCAGCAGCCCCAGACCGGGCGAGCCCCAGCATTTT. Its protein product is CASSPRPGEPQHF. The chain employs TRBV7-8 and TRBJ1-5; D unresolved. The V gene's germline CDR1 is SGHVS and CDR2 FQNEAQ. The germline V and J ends were trimmed by 5 bases and 8 bases, with 13 bases remaining between them. This CDR3 has 13 residues.